These 14 T cell receptor beta chains came from one sample sequenced in a study of blood T cell repertoires in COVID-19. Profiled with immunoSEQ multiplex PCR; TCRdb holds only in-frame clones, not every one. The data contain about 310,000 clones, roughly 90% of them singletons. Sequenced input: PBMCs or T cells enriched from blood (not recorded which). Receptors originate from a woman in her thirties or forties who had recovered from COVID-19.

The chain combines TRBV21-1 with TRBJ2-1; the table gives TRBD2 as D, unverified against the DNA. TRBV21-1 is flagged as a pseudogene. The CDR3 sequence is 14 residues long. The DNA for the CDR3 is TGTGCCAAAGGGGAACTAGCGGGAGGGAATGAGCAGTTCTTC. Protein product: CAKGELAGGNEQFF.

J is TRBJ2-1 and V is TRBV28, with TRBD2 identical over 9 bases. The CDR3 totals 17 residues. With V trimmed by 6 bases and J by 4 bases, 13 bases remained unmatched. CDR1 and CDR2 (germline): MDHEN, SYDVKM. Here the CDR3 reads CASSLTRAGGMYNEQFF. In DNA form, the CDR3 reads TGTGCCAGCAGCCTAACCAGGGCGGGGGGGATGTACAATGAGCAGTTCTTC.

This clone showed up just a few times. The rearrangement joins TRBV6-5 to TRBJ1-1, with a weak D call TRBD1 (6 bases). This CDR3 has 14 residues. Germline assignment: CDR1 MNHEY and CDR2 SVGAGI. Trimming left V 8 bases short and J 4 bases short, with 17 bases between. CDR3 sequence reads: CASGNYRVSTEAFF. The CDR3 DNA sequence: TGTGCCAGCGGGAATTACAGGGTCAGCACTGAAGCTTTCTTT.

The chain carries TRBV5-1 and TRBJ1-1; a possible D gene is TRBD1 (6 bases). Per germline, CDR1 SGHRS and CDR2 YFSETQ. Trimming left V 4 bases short and J 1 base short, with 11 bases between. The CDR3 runs 14 residues. The CDR3 DNA sequence: TGCGCCAGCAGCCTGGGACACCCGAACACTGAAGCTTTCTTT. This encodes CASSLGHPNTEAFF.

This clone was detected a few times. V usage is TRBV7-2 and J usage is TRBJ2-7; TRBD1 matches at 9 bases. This CDR3 has 14 residues. J gave up 3 bases and V 4 bases, and 4 bases lay outside the gene matches. Germline V CDR1 and CDR2: SGHTA, FQGNSA. CDR3 coding DNA: TGTGCCAGCAGCTATGGGACAGGGAACTACGAGCAGTACTTC. It is translated as CASSYGTGNYEQYF.

In this sample, this clone turned up once. V and J are TRBV4-3 and TRBJ2-2; 11 bases are a match to TRBD1. The trim removed 0 bases at V and 9 bases at J, leaving 6 bases unmatched. Germline loops: CDR1 LGHNA, CDR2 YSLEER. This CDR3 has 16 residues. CDR3 coding DNA: TGCGCCAGCAGCCAAGATTGGACAGGGGGCGACTGGGAGCTGTTTTTT. Amino acid sequence: CASSQDWTGGDWELFF.

The chain joins TRBV28 to TRBJ1-5; weak D call: TRBD1 (5 bases). Germline V gene lookup returns CDR1 MDHEN and CDR2 SYDVKM. V dropped 6 bases and J dropped 6 bases, with 12 bases sitting between them. The CDR3 is 13 residues long. DNA for the CDR3: TGTGCCAGCAGGACACAGGTCACTCAGCCCCAGCATTTT. Amino acids: CASRTQVTQPQHF. The whole variable domain, remainder taken from reference TRBV28 and TRBJ1-5, is DVKVTQSSRYLVKRTGEKVFLECVQDMDHENMFWYRQDPGLGLRLIYFSYDVKMKEKGDIPEGYSVSREKKERFSLILESASTNQTSMYLCASRTQVTQPQHFGDGTRLSIL.

This chain connects TRBV6-6 to TRBJ2-3, with TRBD2 identical over 7 bases. Germline lookup yields CDR1 MNHNY and CDR2 SVGAGI (reference sequence). CDR3 length: 15 amino acids. V trimming: 7 bases; J trimming: 3 bases; junction bases outside the gene matches: 10. DNA for the CDR3: TGTGCCAGCACCCGGGGCGGGAGTCGGACAGATACGCAGTATTTT. Translation: CASTRGGSRTDTQYF.

This chain uses TRBV15 with TRBJ1-5; maybe TRBD1 (5 bases). The CDR3 totals 16 residues. V was trimmed by 2 bases and J by 2 bases, leaving 13 bases between them. CDR1 and CDR2 from the germline V gene are LNHNV and YYDKDF (reference sequence). The CDR3 sequence: CATSRLPGLGNQPQHF. DNA for the CDR3: TGTGCCACCAGCAGACTACCGGGACTAGGCAATCAGCCCCAGCATTTT.

The rearrangement joins TRBV11-3 to TRBJ2-1; D unclear. This CDR3 region has 15 residues. In germline, CDR1 is SGHNT, CDR2 YENEEA. Trimming removed 3 bases from V and 2 bases from J, with 11 bases in between. The CDR3 sequence is CASSFTGGPYNEQFF. The CDR3 nucleotides read TGTGCCAGCAGCTTTACCGGCGGTCCCTACAATGAGCAGTTCTTC.

The chain employs TRBV4-3 and TRBJ2-5; 11 bases line up with TRBD1. Germline CDR1 and CDR2: LGHNA and YSLEER. Trimming removed 4 bases from V and 5 bases from J; junction bases left unmatched: 9. The length of the CDR3 is 16 residues. CDR3 DNA: TGCGCCAGCAGCCCCGAATGGACAGGGGGCGGCGAGACCCAGTACTTC. This gives the protein CASSPEWTGGGETQYF.

This clone showed up just a few times. The chain combines TRBV2 with TRBJ1-2; 11 nucleotides agree with TRBD1. Germline trimming cut 4 bases from V and 3 bases from J; bases unmatched to any gene: 10. Germline values: CDR1 SNHLY, CDR2 FYNNEI. The CDR3 runs to 17 residues. The CDR3 loop is CASSVGYLGQGDYGYTF. The CDR3 region has the DNA TGTGCCAGCAGTGTGGGATACCTGGGACAGGGGGACTATGGCTACACCTTC.

This chain links TRBV5-7 with TRBJ2-2; 10 bases are shared with TRBD2. TRBV5-7 counts as an open reading frame of uncertain function. The V gene end was trimmed by 4 bases and the J gene end by 5 bases; junction bases not matched to a gene: 8. The CDR3 is 16 residues long. DNA for the CDR3: TGTGCCAGCAGCCCTCTACTAGCGGGAATAACCGGGGAGCTGTTTTTT. It is translated as CASSPLLAGITGELFF.

The rearrangement uses TRBV4-3 and TRBJ2-1; 9 nucleotides line up with TRBD1. V shed 5 bases and J 5 bases; nucleotides not matched to a gene: 7. The CDR3 has 15 residues. Germline values: CDR1 LGHNA, CDR2 YSLEER. CDR3 amino acids: CASSDHGQGHNEQFF. CDR3 DNA sequence: TGCGCCAGCAGCGATCACGGACAGGGGCACAATGAGCAGTTCTTC.